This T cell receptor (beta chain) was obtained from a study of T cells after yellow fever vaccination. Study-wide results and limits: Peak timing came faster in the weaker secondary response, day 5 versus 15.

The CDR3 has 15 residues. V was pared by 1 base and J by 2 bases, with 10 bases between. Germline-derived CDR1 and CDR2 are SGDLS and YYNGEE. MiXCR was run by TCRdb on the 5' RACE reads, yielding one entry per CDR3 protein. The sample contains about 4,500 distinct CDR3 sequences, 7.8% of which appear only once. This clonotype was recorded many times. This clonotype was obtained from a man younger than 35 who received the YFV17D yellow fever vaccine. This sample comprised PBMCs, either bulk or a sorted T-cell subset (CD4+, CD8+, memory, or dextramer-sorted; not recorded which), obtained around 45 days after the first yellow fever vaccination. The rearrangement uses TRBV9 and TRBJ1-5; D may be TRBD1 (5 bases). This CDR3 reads CASSVTAGRNQPQHF. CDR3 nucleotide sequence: TGTGCCAGCAGCGTAACAGCAGGGCGCAATCAGCCCCAGCATTTT.